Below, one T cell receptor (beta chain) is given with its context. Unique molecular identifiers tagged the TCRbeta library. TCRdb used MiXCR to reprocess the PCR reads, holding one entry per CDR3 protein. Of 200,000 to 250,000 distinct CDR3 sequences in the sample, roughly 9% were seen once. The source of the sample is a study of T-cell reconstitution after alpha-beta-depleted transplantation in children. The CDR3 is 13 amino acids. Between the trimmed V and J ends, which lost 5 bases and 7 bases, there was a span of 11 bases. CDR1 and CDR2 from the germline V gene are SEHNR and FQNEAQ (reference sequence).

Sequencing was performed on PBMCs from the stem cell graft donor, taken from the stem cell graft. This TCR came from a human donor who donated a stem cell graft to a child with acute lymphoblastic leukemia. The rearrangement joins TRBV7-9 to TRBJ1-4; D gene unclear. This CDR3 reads CASSPPGSEKLFF. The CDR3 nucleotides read TGTGCCAGCAGCCCCCCCGGGAGTGAAAAACTGTTTTTT.